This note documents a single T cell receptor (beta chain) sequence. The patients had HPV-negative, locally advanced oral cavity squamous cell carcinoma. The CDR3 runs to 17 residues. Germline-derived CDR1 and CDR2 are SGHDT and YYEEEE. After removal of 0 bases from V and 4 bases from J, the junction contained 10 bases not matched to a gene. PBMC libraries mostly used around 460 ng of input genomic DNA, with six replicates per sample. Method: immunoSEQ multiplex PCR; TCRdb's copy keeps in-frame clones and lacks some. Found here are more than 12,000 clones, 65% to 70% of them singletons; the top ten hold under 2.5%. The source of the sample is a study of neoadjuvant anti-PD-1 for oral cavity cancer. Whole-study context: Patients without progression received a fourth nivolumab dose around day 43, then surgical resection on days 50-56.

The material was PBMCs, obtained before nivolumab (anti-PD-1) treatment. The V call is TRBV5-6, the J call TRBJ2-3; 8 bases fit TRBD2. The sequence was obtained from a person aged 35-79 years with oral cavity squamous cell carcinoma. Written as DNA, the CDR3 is TGTGCCAGCAGCTTGGAACGGGGGGGGCTCCTCGCAGATACGCAGTATTTT. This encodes CASSLERGGLLADTQYF.